The rows below give T cell receptor beta chains drawn from one sample of a study of T cell repertoires in cytomegalovirus infection. TCRdb re-analysed the reads in MiXCR, keeping a single row per CDR3 protein. Found here are approximately 470,000 distinct CDR3 sequences, about 44% of them singletons; the top ten hold just under 45%. The antigens these receptors bind are not known. Sequences were derived from cultured PBMCs, sampled from culture after CMV antigen stimulation. The origin of the receptors is a human donor in good health (CMV status not recorded). Some clones in this sample may be carry-over from other donors' samples. Each CDR3 is given with its conserved first and last residue. The D gene is left open where the match is weak. Clone size is given for some rows only: seen once, a few or many times, or a class if the clone is expanded.

TRBJ1-2 - TRBV4-2 - CASSQADYKNYGYTF TGTGCCAGCAGCCAAGCCGACTATAAAAACTATGGCTACACCTTC
TRBJ1-5 TRBD1 TRBV7-2 - CASSQSGGPQPQHF TGTGCCAGCAGCCAATCAGGGGGGCCTCAGCCCCAGCATTTT
TRBJ1-3 - TRBV18 - CASHDGSSGNTIYF TGTGCCAGCCACGACGGGTCTTCTGGAAACACCATATATTTT
TRBJ2-5 - TRBV7-9 few CASSPGPETQYF TGTGCCAGCAGCCCCGGCCCAGAGACCCAGTACTTC
TRBJ2-1 - TRBV12-3/TRBV12-4 few CASSLSSGVANEQFF TGTGCCAGCAGTTTATCATCGGGAGTAGCCAATGAGCAGTTCTTC
TRBJ2-1 TRBD1 TRBV19 few CASTDTDRVHEQFF TGTGCCAGTACCGATACGGACAGGGTCCATGAGCAGTTCTTC
TRBJ2-1 TRBD2 TRBV20-1 - CSAATSGEANEQFF TGCAGTGCCGCGACTAGCGGAGAAGCCAATGAGCAGTTCTTC
TRBJ1-1 - TRBV7-8 - CASSPVETDTEAFF TGTGCCAGCAGCCCGGTAGAAACAGACACTGAAGCTTTCTTT
TRBJ2-2 TRBD2 TRBV12-3/TRBV12-4 few CASTGGSVTGELFF TGTGCCAGCACCGGGGGGTCTGTCACCGGGGAGCTGTTTTTT
TRBJ2-5 - TRBV6-1 - CASVGGAETQYF TGTGCCAGCGTGGGGGGCGCGGAGACCCAGTACTTC
TRBJ2-7 - TRBV20-1 - CSASRAGLTYEQYF TGCAGTGCTTCCCGGGCGGGGCTAACCTACGAGCAGTACTTC
TRBJ2-3 - TRBV6-5 - CASSPSGTITDTQYF TGTGCCAGCAGTCCATCCGGGACGATAACAGATACGCAGTATTTT
TRBJ2-2 TRBD2 TRBV7-6 - CASSPLGVAGDDTGELFF TGTGCCAGCAGCCCGTTAGGGGTAGCGGGAGACGACACCGGGGAGCTGTTTTTT
TRBJ2-7 - TRBV7-8 few CASSSPRQGTYEQYF TGTGCCAGCAGCTCCCCCCGGCAGGGGACCTACGAGCAGTACTTC
TRBJ1-5 TRBD1 TRBV6-2/TRBV6-3 once CASSYPDRAGGSNQPQHF TGTGCCAGCAGTTACCCGGACAGGGCCGGGGGTAGCAATCAGCCCCAGCATTTT
TRBJ1-6 - TRBV7-8 few CASSWGGALHF TGTGCCAGCAGCTGGGGGGGGGCCCTCCACTTT
TRBJ2-7 TRBD1 TRBV18 once CASSPSPTTGGYEQYF TGTGCCAGCTCACCCTCCCCAACGACAGGGGGCTACGAGCAGTACTTC
TRBJ1-6 - TRBV4-1 once CASSQVGKSPLHF TGCGCCAGCAGCCAAGTGGGGAAATCACCCCTCCACTTT
TRBJ2-5 - TRBV6-5 few CASSYSINSAQETQYF TGTGCCAGCAGTTACTCGATCAACAGCGCCCAGGAGACCCAGTACTTC
TRBJ2-7 TRBD2 TRBV6-5 few CASSPGLAWEQYF TGTGCCAGCAGTCCAGGACTAGCTTGGGAGCAGTACTTC
TRBJ2-1 TRBD2 TRBV6-2/TRBV6-3 - CASNLLAGGQTEQFF TGTGCCAGCAATCTTCTAGCGGGAGGGCAAACTGAGCAGTTCTTC
TRBJ2-6 TRBD1 TRBV7-6 few CASSLRTGDGANVLTF TGTGCCAGCAGCTTAAGGACAGGGGATGGGGCCAACGTCCTGACTTTC
TRBJ2-1 TRBD2 TRBV24-1 - CATSDFWTSGNKQFF TGTGCCACCAGTGATTTCTGGACTAGCGGGAACAAACAGTTCTTC
TRBJ1-4 - TRBV9 - CASSVRPGVREKLFF TGTGCCAGCAGCGTCCGTCCGGGAGTAAGAGAAAAACTGTTTTTT
TRBJ2-6 - TRBV7-9 - CASSLAGGRATPGANVLTF TGTGCCAGCAGCTTAGCTGGGGGCAGGGCGACCCCTGGGGCCAACGTCCTGACTTTC
TRBJ1-2 - TRBV7-2 - CASSHRTASYGYTF TGTGCCAGCAGCCATCGGACGGCTTCCTATGGCTACACCTTC
TRBJ2-5 TRBD1 TRBV5-4 - CASSSGTGRMETQYF TGTGCCAGCAGCTCGGGGACAGGGAGGATGGAGACCCAGTACTTC
TRBJ1-3 TRBD1 TRBV12-3/TRBV12-4 few CASGRDRVGNTIYF TGTGCCAGCGGCCGGGACAGGGTAGGAAACACCATATATTTT
TRBJ2-1 TRBD2 TRBV7-2 many CATRLLSGGAFTEQFF TGTGCCACACGACTTCTCTCGGGAGGGGCATTCACTGAGCAGTTCTTC
TRBJ2-7 - TRBV5-5 few CASSRERYEQYF TGTGCCAGCAGCCGTGAACGCTACGAGCAGTACTTC
TRBJ2-7 - TRBV3-1 few CASSQDRPDGAYEQYF TGTGCCAGCAGCCAAGATAGGCCTGATGGAGCCTACGAGCAGTACTTC
TRBJ2-1 - TRBV7-2 many CASSLGGGEQFF TGTGCCAGCAGCTTAGGGGGTGGTGAGCAGTTCTTC
TRBJ2-7 TRBD1 TRBV7-8 few CASSLGKPGQGGSYEQYF TGTGCCAGCAGCTTAGGAAAGCCAGGACAGGGGGGTTCCTACGAGCAGTACTTC